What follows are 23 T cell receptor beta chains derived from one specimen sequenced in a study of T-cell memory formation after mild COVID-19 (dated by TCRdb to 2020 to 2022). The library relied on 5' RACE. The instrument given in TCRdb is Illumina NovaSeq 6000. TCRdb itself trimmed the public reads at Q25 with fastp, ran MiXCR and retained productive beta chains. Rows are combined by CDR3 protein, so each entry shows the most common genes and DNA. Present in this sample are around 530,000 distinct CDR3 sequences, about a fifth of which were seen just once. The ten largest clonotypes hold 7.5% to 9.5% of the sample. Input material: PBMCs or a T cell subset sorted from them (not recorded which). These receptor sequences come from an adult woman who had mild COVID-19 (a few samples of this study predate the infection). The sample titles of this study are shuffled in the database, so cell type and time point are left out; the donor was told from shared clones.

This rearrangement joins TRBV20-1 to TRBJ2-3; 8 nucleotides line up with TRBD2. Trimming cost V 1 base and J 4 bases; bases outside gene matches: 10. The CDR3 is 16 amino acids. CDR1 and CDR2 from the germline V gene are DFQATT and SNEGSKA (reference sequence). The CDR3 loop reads CSARGASSGNADTQYF. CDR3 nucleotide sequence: TGCAGTGCTAGAGGCGCAAGTAGCGGGAACGCAGATACGCAGTATTTT.

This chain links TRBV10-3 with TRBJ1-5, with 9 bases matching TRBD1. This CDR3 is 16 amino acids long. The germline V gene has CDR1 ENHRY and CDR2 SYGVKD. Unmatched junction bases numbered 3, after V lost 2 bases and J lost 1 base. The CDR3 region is CAISEPGTGSNQPQHF. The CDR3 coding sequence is TGTGCCATCAGTGAGCCTGGGACAGGGAGCAATCAGCCCCAGCATTTT.

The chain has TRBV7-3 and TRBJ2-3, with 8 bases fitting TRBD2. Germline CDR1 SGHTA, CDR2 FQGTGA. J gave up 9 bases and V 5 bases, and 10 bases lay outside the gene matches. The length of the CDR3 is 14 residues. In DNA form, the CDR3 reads TGTGCCAGCAGCCGCACGGCCCGGGAGGGAACGCAGTATTTT. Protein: CASSRTAREGTQYF.

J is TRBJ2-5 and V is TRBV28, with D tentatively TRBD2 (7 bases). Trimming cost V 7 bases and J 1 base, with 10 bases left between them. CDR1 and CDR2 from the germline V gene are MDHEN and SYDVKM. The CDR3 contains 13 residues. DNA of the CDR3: TGTGCCAGCAAGAGGGGGGGCCAAGAGACCCAGTACTTC. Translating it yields CASKRGGQETQYF.

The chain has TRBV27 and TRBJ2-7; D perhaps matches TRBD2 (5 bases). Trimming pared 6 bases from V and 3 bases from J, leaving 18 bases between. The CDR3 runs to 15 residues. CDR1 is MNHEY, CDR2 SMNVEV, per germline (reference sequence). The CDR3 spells CASRTLGEADYEQYF. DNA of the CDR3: TGTGCCAGCAGGACCCTGGGAGAGGCGGACTACGAGCAGTACTTC.

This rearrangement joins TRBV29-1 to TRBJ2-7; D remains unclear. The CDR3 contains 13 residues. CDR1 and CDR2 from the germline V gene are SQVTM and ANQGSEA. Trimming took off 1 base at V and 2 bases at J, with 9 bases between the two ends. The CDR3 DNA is TGCAGCGTTGAAGGGCAGAGTCCCTACGAGCAGTACTTC. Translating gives CSVEGQSPYEQYF.

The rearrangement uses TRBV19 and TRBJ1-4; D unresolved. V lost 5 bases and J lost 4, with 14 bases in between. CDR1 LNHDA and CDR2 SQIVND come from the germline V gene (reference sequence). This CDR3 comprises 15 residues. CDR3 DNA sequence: TGTGCCAGTAGTCAGCAGGCGGCGGGTAATGAAAAACTGTTTTTT. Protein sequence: CASSQQAAGNEKLFF. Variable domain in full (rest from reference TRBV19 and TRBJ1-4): DGGITQSPKYLFRKEGQNVTLSCEQNLNHDAMYWYRQDPGQGLRLIYYSQIVNDFQKGDIAEGYSVSREKKESFPLTVTSAQKNPTAFYLCASSQQAAGNEKLFFGSGTQLSVL.

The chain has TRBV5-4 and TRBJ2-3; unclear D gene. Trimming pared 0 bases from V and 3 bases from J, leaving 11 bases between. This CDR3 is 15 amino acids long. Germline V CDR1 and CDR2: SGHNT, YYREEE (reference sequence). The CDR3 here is CASSLAVTVTDTQYF. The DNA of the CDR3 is TGTGCCAGCAGCTTGGCCGTCACGGTAACAGATACGCAGTATTTT.

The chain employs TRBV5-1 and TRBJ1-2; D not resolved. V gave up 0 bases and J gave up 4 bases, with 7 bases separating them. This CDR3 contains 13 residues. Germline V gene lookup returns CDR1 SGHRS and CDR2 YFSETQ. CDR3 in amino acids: CASSLEAGYGYTF. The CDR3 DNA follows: TGCGCCAGCAGCTTGGAGGCAGGCTATGGCTACACCTTC.

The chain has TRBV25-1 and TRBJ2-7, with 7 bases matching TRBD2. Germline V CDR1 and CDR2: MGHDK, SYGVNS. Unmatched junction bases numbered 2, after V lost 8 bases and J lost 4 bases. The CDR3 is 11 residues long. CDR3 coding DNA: TGTGCCAGCTGGGAGGGATACGAGCAGTACTTC. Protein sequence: CASWEGYEQYF.

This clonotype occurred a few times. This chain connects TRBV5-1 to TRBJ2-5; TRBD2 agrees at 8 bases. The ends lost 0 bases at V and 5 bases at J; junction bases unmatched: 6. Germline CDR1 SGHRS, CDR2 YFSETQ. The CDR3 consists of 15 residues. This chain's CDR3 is CASSLAYGGRETQYF. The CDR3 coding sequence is TGCGCCAGCAGCTTGGCTTACGGCGGGAGGGAGACCCAGTACTTC.

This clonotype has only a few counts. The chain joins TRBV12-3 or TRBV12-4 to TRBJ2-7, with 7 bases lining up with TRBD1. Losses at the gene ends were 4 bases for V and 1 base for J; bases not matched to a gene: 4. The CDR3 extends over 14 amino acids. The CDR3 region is CASSWDSLSYEQYF. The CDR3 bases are TGTGCCAGCAGTTGGGACAGCCTTTCCTACGAGCAGTACTTC.

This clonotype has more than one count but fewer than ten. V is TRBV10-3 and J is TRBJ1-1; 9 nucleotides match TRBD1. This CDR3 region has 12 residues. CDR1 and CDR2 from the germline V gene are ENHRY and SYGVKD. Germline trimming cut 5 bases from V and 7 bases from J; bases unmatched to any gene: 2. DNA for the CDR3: TGTGCCATCAGTCGGACAGGGGTTGAAGCTTTCTTT. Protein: CAISRTGVEAFF.

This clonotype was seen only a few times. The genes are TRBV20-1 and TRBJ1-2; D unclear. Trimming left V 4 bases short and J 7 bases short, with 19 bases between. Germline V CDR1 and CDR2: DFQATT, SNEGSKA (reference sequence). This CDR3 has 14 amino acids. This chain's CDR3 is CSATDLDRIIGYTF. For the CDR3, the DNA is TGCAGTGCTACCGACTTAGATCGTATAATTGGCTACACCTTC.

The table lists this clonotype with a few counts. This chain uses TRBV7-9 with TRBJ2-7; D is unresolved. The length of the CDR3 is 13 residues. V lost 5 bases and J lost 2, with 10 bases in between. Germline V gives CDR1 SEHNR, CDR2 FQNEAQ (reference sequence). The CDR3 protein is CASSARETYEQYF. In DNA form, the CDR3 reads TGTGCCAGCAGCGCACGTGAGACCTACGAGCAGTACTTC.

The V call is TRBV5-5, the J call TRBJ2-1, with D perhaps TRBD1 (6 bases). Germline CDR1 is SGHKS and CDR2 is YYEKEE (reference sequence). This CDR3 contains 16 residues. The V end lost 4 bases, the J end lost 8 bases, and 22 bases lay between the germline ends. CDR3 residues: CASSRSAGVGRDEQFF. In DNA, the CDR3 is TGTGCCAGCAGCCGCAGCGCAGGGGTGGGAAGGGATGAGCAGTTCTTC.

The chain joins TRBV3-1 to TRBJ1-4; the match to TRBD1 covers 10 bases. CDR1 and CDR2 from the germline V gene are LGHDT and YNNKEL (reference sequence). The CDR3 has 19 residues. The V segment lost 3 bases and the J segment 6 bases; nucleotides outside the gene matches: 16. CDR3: CASSQDAGPLGQGYEKLFF. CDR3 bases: TGTGCCAGCAGCCAGGACGCAGGGCCTTTGGGACAGGGGTATGAAAAACTGTTTTTT.

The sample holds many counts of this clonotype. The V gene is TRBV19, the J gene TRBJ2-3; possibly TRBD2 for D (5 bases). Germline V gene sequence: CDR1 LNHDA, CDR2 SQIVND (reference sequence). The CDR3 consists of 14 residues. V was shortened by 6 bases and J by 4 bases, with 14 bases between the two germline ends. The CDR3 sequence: CASSSGPDADTQYF. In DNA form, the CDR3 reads TGTGCCAGTAGCAGCGGACCAGATGCAGATACGCAGTATTTT.

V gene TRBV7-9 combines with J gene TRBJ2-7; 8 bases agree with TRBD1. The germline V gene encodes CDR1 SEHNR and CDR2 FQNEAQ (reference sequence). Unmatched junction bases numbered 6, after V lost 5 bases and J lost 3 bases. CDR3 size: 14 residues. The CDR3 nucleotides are TGTGCCAGCAGCCACCGGGACAGGCTCTACGAGCAGTACTTC. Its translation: CASSHRDRLYEQYF.

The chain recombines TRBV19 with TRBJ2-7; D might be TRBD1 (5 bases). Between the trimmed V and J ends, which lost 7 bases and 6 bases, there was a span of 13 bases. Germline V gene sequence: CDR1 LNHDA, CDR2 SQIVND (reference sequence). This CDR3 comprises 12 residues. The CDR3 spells CASKGQGIEQYF. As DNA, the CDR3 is TGTGCCAGTAAGGGGCAGGGCATCGAGCAGTACTTC.

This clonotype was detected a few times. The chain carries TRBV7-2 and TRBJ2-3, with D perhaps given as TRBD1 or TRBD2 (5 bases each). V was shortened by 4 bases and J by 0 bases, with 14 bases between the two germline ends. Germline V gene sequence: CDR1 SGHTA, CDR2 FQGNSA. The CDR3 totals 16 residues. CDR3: CASSSRGPASTDTQYF. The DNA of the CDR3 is TGTGCCAGCAGCTCCCGGGGCCCAGCTAGCACAGATACGCAGTATTTT.

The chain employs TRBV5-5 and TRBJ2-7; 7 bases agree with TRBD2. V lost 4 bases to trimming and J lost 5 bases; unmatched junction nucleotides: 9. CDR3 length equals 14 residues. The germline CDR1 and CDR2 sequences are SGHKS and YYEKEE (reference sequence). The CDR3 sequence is CASSPGEGLNEQYF. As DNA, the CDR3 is TGTGCCAGCAGCCCCGGGGAGGGGCTCAACGAGCAGTACTTC.

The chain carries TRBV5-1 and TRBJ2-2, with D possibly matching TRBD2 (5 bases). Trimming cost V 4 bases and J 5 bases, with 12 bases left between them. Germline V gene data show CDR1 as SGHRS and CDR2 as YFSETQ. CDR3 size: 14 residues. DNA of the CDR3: TGCGCCAGCAGCAGTGCCGGACTTACCGGGGAGCTGTTTTTT. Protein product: CASSSAGLTGELFF.